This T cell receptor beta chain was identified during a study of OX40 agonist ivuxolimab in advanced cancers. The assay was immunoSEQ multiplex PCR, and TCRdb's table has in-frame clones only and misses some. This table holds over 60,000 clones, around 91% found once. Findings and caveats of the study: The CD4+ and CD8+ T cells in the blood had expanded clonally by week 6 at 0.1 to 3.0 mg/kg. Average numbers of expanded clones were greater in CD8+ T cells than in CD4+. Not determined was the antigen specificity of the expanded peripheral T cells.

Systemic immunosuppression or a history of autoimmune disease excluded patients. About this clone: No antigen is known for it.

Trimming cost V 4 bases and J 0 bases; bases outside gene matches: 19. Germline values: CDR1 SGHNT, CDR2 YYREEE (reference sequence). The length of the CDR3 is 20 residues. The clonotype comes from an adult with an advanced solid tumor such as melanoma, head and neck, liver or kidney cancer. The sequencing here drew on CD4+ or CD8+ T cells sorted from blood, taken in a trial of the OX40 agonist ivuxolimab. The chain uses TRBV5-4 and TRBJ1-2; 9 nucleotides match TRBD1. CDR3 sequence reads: CASSHRTGEGIREANYGYTF. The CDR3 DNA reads TGTGCCAGCAGCCATCGGACAGGGGAAGGAATAAGAGAAGCTAACTATGGCTACACCTTC.